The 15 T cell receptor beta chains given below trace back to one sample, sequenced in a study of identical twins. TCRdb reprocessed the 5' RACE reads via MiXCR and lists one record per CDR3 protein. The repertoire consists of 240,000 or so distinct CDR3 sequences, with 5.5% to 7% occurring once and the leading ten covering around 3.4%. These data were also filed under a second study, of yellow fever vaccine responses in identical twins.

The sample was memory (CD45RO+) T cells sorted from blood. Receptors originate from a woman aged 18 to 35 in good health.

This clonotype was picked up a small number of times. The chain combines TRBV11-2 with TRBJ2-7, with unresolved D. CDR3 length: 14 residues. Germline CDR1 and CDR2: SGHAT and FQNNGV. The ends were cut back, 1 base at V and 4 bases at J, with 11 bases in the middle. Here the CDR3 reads CASSLGPGPYEQYV. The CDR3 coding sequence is TGTGCCAGCAGCTTAGGGCCGGGCCCTTACGAGCAGTACGTC.

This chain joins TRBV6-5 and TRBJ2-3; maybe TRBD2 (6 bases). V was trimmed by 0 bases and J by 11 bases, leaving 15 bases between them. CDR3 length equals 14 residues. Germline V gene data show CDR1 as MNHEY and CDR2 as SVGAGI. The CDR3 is CASSYSDTSLEQYF. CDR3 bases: TGTGCCAGCAGTTACTCCGATACTAGCCTGGAGCAGTATTTT.

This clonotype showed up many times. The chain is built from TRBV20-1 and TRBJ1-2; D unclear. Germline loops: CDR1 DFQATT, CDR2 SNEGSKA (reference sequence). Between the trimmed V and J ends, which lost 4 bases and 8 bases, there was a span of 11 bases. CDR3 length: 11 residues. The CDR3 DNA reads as TGCAGTGCTAACCCAAACCGCGGCTACACCTTC. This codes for CSANPNRGYTF.

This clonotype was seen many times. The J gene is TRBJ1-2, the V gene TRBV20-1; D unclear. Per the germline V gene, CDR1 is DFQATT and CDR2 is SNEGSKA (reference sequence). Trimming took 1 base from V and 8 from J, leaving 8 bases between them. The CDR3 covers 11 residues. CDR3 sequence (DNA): TGCAGTGCTAGAGTTGGCCAGGGCTACACCTTC. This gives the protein CSARVGQGYTF.

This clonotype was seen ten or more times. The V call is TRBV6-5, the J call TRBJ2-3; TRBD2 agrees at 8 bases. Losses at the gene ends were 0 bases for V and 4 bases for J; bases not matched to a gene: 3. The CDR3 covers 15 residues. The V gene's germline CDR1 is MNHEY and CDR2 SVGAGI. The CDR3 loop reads CASSYSATSADTQYF. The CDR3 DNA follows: TGTGCCAGCAGTTACTCGGCGACTAGCGCAGATACGCAGTATTTT.

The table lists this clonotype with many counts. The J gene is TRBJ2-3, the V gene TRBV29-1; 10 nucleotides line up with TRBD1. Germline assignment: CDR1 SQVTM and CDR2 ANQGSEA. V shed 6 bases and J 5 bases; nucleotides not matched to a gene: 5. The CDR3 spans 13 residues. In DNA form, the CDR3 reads TGCAGCGTGGACAGGGGGGCGGAAGATACGCAGTATTTT. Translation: CSVDRGAEDTQYF.

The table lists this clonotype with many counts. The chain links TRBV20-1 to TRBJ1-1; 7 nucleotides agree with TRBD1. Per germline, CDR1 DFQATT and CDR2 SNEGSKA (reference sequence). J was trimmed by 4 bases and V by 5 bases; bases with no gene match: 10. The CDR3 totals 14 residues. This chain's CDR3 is CSAPGTADLTEAFF. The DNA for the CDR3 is TGCAGTGCTCCAGGGACAGCAGACCTCACTGAAGCTTTCTTT.

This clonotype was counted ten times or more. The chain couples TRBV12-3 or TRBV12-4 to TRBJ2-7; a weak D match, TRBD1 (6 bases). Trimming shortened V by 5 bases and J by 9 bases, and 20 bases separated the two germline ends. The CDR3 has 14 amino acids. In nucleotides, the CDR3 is TGTGCCAGCAGTCCGCCAGTGGACAGCTTAAGGCAGTACTTC. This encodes CASSPPVDSLRQYF.

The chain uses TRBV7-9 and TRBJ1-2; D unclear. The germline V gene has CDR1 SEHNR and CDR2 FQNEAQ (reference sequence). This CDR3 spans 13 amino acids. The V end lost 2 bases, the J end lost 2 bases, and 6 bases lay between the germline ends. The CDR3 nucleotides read TGTGCCAGCAGCTTACAGCAAAACTATGGCTACACCTTC. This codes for CASSLQQNYGYTF.

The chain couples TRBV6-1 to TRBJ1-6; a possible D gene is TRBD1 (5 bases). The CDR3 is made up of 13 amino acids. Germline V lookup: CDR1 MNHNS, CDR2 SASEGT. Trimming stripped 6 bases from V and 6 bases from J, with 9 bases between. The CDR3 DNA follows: TGTGCCAGCAGATCTGACAGTAATTCACCCCTCCACTTT. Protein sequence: CASRSDSNSPLHF.

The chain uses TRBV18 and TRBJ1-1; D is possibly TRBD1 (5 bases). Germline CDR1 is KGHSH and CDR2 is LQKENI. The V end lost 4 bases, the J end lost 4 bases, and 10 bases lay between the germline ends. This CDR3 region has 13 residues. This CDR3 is CASSQAGGTEAFF. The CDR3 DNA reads TGTGCCAGCTCACAGGCCGGGGGCACTGAAGCTTTCTTT.

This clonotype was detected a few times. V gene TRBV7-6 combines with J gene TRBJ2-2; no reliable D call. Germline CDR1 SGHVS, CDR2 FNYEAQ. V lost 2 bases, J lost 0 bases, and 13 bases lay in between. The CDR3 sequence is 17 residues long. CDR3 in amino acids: CASSLFGTATNTGELFF. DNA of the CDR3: TGTGCCAGCAGCTTATTCGGAACGGCGACGAACACCGGGGAGCTGTTTTTT.

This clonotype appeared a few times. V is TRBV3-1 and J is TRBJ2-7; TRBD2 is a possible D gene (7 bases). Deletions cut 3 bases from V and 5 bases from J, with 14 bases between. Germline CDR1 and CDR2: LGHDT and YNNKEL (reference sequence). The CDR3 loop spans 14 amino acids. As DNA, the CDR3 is TGTGCCAGCAGCCACGGGGGGCTTGGGGACGAGCAGTACTTC. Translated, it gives CASSHGGLGDEQYF.

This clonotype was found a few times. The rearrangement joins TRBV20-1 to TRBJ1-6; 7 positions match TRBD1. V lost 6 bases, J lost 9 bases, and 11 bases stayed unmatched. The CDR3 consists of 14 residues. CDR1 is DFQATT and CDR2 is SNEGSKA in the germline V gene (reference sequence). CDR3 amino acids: CSAPTGEFISPLHF. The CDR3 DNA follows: TGCAGTGCGCCTACAGGGGAATTTATTTCACCCCTCCACTTT.

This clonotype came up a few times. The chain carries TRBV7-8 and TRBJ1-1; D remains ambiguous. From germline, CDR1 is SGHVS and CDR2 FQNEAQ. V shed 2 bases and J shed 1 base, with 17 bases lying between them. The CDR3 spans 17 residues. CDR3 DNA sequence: TGTGCCAGCAGCTTACTGGGCCCAATAAGGAGGAACACTGAAGCTTTCTTT. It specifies CASSLLGPIRRNTEAFF.